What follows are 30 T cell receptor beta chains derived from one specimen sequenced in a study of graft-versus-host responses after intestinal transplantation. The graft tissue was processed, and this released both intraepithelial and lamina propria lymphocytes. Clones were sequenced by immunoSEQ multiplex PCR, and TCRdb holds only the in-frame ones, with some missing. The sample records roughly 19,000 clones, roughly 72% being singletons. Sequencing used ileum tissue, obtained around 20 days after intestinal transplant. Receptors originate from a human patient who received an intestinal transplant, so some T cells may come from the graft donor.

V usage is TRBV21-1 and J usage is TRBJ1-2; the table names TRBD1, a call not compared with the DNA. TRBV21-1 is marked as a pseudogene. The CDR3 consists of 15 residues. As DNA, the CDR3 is TGTGCCAGCAGCAAAGGGGACAGAGCTAACTATGGCTACACCTTC. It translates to CASSKGDRANYGYTF.

The CDR3 coding sequence is TGTGCCAGCAGCTTGGTAGGACAGGCCGGTGAGCAGTTCTTC. It yields the protein CASSLVGQAGEQFF. The chain is built from TRBV5-4 and TRBJ2-1, with 7 bases matching TRBD1. Trimming took 0 bases from V and 9 from J; bases not matched to a gene: 6. The CDR3 is 14 residues long. From germline, CDR1 is SGHNT and CDR2 YYREEE (reference sequence).

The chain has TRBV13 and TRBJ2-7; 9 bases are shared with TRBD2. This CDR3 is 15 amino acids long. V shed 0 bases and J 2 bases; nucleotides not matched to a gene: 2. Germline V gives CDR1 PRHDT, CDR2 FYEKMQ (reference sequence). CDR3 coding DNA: TGTGCCAGCAGCTTAGGGCCTAGCGGGACCTACGAGCAGTACTTC. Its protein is CASSLGPSGTYEQYF.

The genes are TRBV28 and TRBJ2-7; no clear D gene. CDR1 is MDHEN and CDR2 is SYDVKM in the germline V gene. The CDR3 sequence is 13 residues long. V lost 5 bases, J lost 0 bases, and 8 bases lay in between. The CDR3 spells CASSITASYEQYF. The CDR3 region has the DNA TGTGCCAGCAGTATTACAGCCTCCTACGAGCAGTACTTC.

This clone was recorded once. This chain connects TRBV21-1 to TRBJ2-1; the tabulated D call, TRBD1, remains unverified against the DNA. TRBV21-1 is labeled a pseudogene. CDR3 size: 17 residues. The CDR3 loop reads CASSKDPGQLTYNEQFF. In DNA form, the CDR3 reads TGTGCCAGCAGCAAAGACCCGGGACAGTTAACCTACAATGAGCAGTTCTTC.

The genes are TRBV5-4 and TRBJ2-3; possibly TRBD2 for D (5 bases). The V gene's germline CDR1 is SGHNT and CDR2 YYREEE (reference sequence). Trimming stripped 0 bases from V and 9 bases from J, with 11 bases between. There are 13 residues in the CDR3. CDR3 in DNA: TGTGCCAGCAGCTTGGACTACCGGGAAACGCAGTATTTT. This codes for CASSLDYRETQYF.

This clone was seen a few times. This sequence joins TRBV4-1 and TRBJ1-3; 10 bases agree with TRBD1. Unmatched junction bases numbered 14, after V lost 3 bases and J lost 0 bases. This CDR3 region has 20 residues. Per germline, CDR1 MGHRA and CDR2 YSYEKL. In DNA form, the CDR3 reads TGCGCCAGCAGCCACTATAGGGACAGGGGCCTCATTTTCTCTGGAAACACCATATATTTT. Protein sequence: CASSHYRDRGLIFSGNTIYF.

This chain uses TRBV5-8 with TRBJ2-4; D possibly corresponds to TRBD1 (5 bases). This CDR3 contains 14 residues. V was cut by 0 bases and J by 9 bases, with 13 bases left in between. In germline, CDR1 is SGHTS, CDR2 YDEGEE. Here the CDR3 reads CASSLEGAVGIQYF. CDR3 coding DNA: TGTGCCAGCAGCTTGGAAGGGGCCGTAGGCATTCAGTACTTC. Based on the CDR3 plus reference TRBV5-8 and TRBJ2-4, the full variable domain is EAGVTQSPTHLIKTRGQQATLRCSPISGHTSVYWYQQALGLGLQFLLWYDEGEERNRGNFPPRFSGRQFPNYSSELNVNALELEDSALYLCASSLEGAVGIQYFGAGTRLSVL.

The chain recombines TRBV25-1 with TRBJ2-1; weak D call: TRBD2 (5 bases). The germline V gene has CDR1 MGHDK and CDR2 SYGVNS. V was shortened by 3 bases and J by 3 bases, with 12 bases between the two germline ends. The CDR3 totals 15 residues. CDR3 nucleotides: TGTGCCAGCAGTGAGCGAGCGGCGGACTACAATGAGCAGTTCTTC. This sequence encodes CASSERAADYNEQFF. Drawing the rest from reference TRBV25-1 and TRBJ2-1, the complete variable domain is EADIYQTPRYLVIGTGKKITLECSQTMGHDKMYWYQQDPGMELHLIHYSYGVNSTEKGDLSSESTVSRIRTEHFPLTLESARPSHTSQYLCASSERAADYNEQFFGPGTRLTVL.

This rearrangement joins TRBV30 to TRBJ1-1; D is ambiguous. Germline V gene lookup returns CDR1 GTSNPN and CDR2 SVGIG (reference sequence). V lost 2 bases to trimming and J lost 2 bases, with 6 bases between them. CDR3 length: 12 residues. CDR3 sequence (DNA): TGTGCCTGGAGTCGAGTTAACACTGAAGCTTTCTTT. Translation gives CAWSRVNTEAFF.

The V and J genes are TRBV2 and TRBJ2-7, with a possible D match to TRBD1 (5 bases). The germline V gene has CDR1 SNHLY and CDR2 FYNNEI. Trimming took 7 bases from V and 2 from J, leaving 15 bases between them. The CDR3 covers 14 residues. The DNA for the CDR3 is TGTGCCAGCAATCCCAGGGTGGCTACCTACGAGCAGTACTTC. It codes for CASNPRVATYEQYF.

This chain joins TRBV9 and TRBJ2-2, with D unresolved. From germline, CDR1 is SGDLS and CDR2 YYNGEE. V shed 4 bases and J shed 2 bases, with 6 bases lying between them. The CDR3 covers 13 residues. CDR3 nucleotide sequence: TGTGCCAGCAGCAGACTCAACACCGGGGAGCTGTTTTTT. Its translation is CASSRLNTGELFF.

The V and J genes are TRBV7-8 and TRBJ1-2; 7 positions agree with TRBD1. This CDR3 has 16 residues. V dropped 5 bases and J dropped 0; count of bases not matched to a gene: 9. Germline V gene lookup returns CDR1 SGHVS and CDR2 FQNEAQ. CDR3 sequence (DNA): TGTGCCAGCAGCCGACAGGGCCCAACTTCTAACTATGGCTACACCTTC. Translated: CASSRQGPTSNYGYTF.

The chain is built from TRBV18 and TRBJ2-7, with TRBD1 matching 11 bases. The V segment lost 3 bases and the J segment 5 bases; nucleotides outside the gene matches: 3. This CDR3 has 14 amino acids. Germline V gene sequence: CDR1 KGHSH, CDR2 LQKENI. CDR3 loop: CASSPGTGGDEQYF. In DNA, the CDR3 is TGTGCCAGCTCACCCGGGACAGGGGGGGACGAGCAGTACTTC. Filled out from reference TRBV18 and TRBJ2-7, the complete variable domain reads NAGVMQNPRHLVRRRGQEARLRCSPMKGHSHVYWYRQLPEEGLKFMVYLQKENIIDESGMPKERFSAEFPKEGPSILRIQQVVRGDSAAYFCASSPGTGGDEQYFGPGTRLTVT.

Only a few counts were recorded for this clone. The CDR3: CASGTGTGGSPLHF. CDR3 coding DNA: TGTGCCAGCGGAACCGGGACAGGGGGTTCACCCCTCCACTTT. The chain uses TRBV27 and TRBJ1-6; 11 bases are a match to TRBD1. This CDR3 has 14 residues. CDR1 MNHEY and CDR2 SMNVEV come from the germline V gene (reference sequence). The trim removed 8 bases at V and 9 bases at J, leaving 6 bases unmatched.

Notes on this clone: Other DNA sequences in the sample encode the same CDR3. CDR3 protein: CASSLGLAYEQYF. As DNA, the CDR3 is TGTGCCAGCAGTTTAGGACTAGCCTACGAGCAGTACTTC. The rearrangement links TRBV27 to TRBJ2-7, with 7 bases fitting TRBD2. The germline CDR1 and CDR2 sequences are MNHEY and SMNVEV (reference sequence). This CDR3 contains 13 residues. Trimming cost V 2 bases and J 2 bases; bases outside gene matches: 0.

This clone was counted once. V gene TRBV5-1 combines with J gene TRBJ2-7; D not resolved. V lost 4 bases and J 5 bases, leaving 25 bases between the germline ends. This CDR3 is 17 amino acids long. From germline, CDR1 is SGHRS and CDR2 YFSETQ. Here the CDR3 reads CASSGNPSGVPGHEQYF. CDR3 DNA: TGCGCCAGCAGCGGCAACCCGAGTGGAGTACCCGGCCACGAGCAGTACTTC.

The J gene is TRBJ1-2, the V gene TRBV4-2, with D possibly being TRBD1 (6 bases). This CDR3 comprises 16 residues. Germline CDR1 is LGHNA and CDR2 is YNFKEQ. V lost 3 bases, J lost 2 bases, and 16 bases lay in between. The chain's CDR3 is CASSHTPGHRNYGYTF. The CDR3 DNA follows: TGTGCCAGCAGCCATACACCGGGACACCGAAACTATGGCTACACCTTC.

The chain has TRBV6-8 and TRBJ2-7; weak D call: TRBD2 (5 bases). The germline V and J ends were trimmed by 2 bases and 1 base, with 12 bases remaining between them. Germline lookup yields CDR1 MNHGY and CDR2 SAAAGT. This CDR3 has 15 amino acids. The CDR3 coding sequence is TGTGCCAGCAGTTACACAGAGGGCCGGTCCTACGAGCAGTACTTC. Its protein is CASSYTEGRSYEQYF.

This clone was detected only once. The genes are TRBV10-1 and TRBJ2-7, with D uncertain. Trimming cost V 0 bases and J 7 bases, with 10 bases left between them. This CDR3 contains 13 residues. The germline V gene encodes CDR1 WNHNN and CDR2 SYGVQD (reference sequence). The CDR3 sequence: CASSESNEEEQYF. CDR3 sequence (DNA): TGCGCCAGCAGTGAGTCGAACGAGGAGGAGCAGTACTTC.

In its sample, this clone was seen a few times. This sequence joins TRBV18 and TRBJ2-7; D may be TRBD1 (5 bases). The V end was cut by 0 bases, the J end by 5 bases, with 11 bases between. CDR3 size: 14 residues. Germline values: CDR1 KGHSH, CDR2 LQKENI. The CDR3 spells CASSPPGRLNEQYF. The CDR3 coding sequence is TGTGCCAGCTCACCACCGGGGCGGTTGAACGAGCAGTACTTC.

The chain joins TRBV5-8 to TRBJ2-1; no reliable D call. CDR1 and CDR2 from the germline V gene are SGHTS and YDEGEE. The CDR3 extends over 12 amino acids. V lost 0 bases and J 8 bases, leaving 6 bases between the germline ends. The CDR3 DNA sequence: TGTGCCAGCAGCTTGGTCAGGCATGAGCAGTTCTTC. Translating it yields CASSLVRHEQFF.

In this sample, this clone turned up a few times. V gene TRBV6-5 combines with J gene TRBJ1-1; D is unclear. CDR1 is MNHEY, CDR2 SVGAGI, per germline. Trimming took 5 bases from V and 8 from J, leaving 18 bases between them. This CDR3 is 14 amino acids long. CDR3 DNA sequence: TGTGCCAGCAGTGAATCTGGAGGGTCAGAGGAAGCTTTCTTT. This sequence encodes CASSESGGSEEAFF.

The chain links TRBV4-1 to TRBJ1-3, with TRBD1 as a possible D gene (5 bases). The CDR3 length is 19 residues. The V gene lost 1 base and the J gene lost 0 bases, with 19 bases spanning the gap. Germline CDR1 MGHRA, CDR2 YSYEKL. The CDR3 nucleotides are TGCGCCAGCAGCCAAGTCTCCCAGGACATTACAAGCTCTGGAAACACCATATATTTT. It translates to CASSQVSQDITSSGNTIYF.

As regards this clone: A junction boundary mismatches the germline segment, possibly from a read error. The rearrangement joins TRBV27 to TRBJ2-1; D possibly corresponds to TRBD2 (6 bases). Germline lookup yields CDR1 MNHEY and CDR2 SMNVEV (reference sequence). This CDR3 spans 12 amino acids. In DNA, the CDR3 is TGTGCCAGCAGTTCGGACTACTATGAGCAGTTCTTC. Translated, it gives CASSSDYYEQFF.

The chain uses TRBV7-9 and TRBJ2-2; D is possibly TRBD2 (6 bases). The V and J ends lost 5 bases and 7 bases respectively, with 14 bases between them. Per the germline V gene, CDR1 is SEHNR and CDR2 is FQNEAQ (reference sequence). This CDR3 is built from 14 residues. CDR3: CASSPDYPNGELFF. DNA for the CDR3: TGTGCCAGCAGCCCGGACTACCCCAACGGGGAGCTGTTTTTT.

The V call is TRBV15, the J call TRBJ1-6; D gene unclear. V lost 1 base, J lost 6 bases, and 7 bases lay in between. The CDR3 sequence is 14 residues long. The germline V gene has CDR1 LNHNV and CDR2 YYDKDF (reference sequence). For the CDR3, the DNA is TGTGCCACCAGCAGAGGTGTCAGTAATTCACCCCTCCACTTT. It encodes CATSRGVSNSPLHF.

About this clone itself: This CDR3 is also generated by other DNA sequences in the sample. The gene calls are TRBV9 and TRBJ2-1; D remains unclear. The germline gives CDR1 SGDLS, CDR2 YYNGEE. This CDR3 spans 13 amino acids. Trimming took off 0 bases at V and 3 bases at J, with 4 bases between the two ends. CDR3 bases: TGTGCCAGCAGCGTAGCTAGCTACAATGAGCAGTTCTTC. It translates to CASSVASYNEQFF.

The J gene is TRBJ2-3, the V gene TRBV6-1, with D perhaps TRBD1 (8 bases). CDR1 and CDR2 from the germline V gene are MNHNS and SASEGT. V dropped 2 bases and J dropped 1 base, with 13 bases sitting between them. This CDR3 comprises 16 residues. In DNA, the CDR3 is TGTGCCAGCAGTGAATCTACAGGGGGGGGCACAGATACGCAGTATTTT. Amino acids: CASSESTGGGTDTQYF.

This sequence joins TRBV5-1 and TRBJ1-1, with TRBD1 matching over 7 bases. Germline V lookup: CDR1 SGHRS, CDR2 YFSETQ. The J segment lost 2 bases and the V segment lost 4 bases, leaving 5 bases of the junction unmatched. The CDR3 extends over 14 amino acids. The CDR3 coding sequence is TGCGCCAGCAGCCGATACAGGGGAAACACTGAAGCTTTCTTT. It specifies CASSRYRGNTEAFF.